Listed below are T cell receptor beta chains from one sample, sequenced in a study of T-cell memory formation after mild COVID-19. Using its own MiXCR run on the 5' RACE reads, TCRdb lists one record per CDR3 protein. Seen here are approximately 350,000 distinct CDR3 sequences, approximately 15% observed once, and the top ten hold 20% to 25%. Sequenced sample: PBMCs or a T cell subset sorted from them (not recorded which). The origin of the receptors is a man younger than 30 who had mild COVID-19 (a few samples of this study predate the infection). Cell type and time point are not known. Both conserved end residues are part of each CDR3. The D gene is left open where the match is weak. Clone size is stated in some rows and not others, as once, few, many or a class when expanded.

v_gene	j_gene	d_gene	abundance	len	CDR3nt	CDR3aa
TRBV6-5	TRBJ1-1	.	.	15	TGTGCCAGCAGTGCCGACATCGGGGGCATGTCTGAAGCTTTCTTT	CASSADIGGMSEAFF
TRBV7-2	TRBJ1-6	TRBD1	.	14	TGTGCCAGCAATAGGCAGGGGGAAAATTCACCCCTCCACTTT	CASNRQGENSPLHF
TRBV20-1	TRBJ2-1	TRBD2	.	14	TGCAGTGCTAGATTCGGCGGGGGGCCTAATGAGCAGTTCTTC	CSARFGGGPNEQFF
TRBV10-3	TRBJ1-1	.	once	16	TGTGCCATCAGCAGCACCCCCCACAGGGCGGGCACTGAAGCTTTCTTT	CAISSTPHRAGTEAFF
TRBV4-3	TRBJ2-1	.	many	16	TGCGCCAGCAGCCCCGCCCGTAGGGTATCCTACAATGAGCAGTTCTTC	CASSPARRVSYNEQFF
TRBV9	TRBJ2-7	TRBD1	.	14	TGTGCCAGCAGCGCCCGGGACAGCCGATACGAGCAGTACTTC	CASSARDSRYEQYF
TRBV6-2/TRBV6-3	TRBJ1-1	TRBD1	.	15	TGTGCCAGCAGTTACTACGGGACAGTCGGGCTTGAAGCTTTCTTT	CASSYYGTVGLEAFF
TRBV20-1	TRBJ2-4	.	.	12	TGCAGTGCCGGGGGCCAACCAAACATTCAGTACTTC	CSAGGQPNIQYF
TRBV19	TRBJ2-5	.	.	13	TGTGCCAGCAAGGCGGGTACGCACGGGACCCAGTACTTC	CASKAGTHGTQYF
TRBV5-1	TRBJ2-6	TRBD1	few	20	TGCGCCAGCAGCCCCTGGGCACCGGGACAGGGGGTCTCTGGGGCCAACGTCCTGACTTTC	CASSPWAPGQGVSGANVLTF
TRBV4-1	TRBJ2-2	.	few	19	TGCGCCAGCAGCCAAGATAGGCTGGTCACAGGGACGAACACCGGGGAGCTGTTTTTT	CASSQDRLVTGTNTGELFF
TRBV12-3/TRBV12-4	TRBJ1-6	.	few	15	TGTGCCAGCAGCCCAGTAAGCTCCTATAATTCACCCCTCCACTTT	CASSPVSSYNSPLHF
TRBV7-2	TRBJ2-3	.	.	15	TGTGCCAGCAGTCAACCCAGCGGGACAGAAGATACGCAGTATTTT	CASSQPSGTEDTQYF
TRBV7-2	TRBJ1-1	.	few	14	TGTGCCAGCACCCTACAGGGACTGAACACTGAAGCTTTCTTT	CASTLQGLNTEAFF
TRBV18	TRBJ2-1	.	few	16	TGTGCCAGCTCCCCGCGGCCGGGGCAGGGCCGCAATGAGCAGTTCTTC	CASSPRPGQGRNEQFF
TRBV12-3/TRBV12-4	TRBJ2-6	.	.	15	TGTGCCAGCAGCTTAGGTCTAACTGGGGCCAACGTCCTGACTTTC	CASSLGLTGANVLTF
TRBV30	TRBJ1-5	TRBD1	few	14	TGTGCTGTAGACTTCGGGACAGGGCGGCAGCCCCAGCATTTT	CAVDFGTGRQPQHF